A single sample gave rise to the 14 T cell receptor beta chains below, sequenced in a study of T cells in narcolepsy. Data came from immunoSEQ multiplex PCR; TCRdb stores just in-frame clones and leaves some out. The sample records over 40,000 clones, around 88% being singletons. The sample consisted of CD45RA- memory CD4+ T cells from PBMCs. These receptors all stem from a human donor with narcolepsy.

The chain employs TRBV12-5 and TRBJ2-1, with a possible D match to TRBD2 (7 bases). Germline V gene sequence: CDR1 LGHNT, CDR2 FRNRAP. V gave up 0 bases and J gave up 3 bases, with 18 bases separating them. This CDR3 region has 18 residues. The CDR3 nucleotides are TGTGCTAGTGGTTTGGTACGGGACGGGGGGCGACGCTACAATGAGCAGTTCTTC. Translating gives CASGLVRDGGRRYNEQFF.

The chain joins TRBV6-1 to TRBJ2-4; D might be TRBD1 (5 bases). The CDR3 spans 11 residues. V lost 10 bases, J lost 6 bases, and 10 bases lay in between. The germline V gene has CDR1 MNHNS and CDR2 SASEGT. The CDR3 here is CATERGNIQYF. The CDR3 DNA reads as TGTGCCACGGAAAGGGGAAACATTCAGTACTTC.

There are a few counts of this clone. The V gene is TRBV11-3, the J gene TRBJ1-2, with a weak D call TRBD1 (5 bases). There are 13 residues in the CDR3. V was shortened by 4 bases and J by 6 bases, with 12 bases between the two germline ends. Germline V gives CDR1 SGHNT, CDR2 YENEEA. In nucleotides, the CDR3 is TGTGCCAGCAGCTCCGGGACGTGGGATGGCTACACCTTC. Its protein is CASSSGTWDGYTF.

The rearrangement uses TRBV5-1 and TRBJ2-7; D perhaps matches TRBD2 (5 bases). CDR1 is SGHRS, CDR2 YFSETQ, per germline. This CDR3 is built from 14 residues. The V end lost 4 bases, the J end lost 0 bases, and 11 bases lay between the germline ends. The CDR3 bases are TGCGCCAGCAGCATAGAGAGCGGCTCCTACGAGCAGTACTTC. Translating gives CASSIESGSYEQYF.

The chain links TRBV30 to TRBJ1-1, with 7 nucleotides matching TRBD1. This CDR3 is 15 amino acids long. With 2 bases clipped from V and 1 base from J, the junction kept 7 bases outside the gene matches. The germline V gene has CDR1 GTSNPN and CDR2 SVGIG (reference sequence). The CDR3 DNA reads TGTGCCTGGAGTCGTAGGACAGGACCGAACACTGAAGCTTTCTTT. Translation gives CAWSRRTGPNTEAFF.

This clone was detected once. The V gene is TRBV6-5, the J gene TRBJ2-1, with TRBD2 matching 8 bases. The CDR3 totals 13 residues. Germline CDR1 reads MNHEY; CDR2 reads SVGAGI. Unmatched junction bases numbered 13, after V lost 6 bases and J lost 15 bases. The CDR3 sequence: CASSYQRGSVTFF. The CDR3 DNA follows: TGTGCCAGCAGCTACCAGCGGGGGTCTGTCACGTTCTTC.

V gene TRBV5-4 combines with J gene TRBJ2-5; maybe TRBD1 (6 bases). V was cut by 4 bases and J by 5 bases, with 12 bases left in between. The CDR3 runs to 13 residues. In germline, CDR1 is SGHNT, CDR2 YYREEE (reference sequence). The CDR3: CASSPGVGETQYF. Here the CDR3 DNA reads TGTGCCAGCAGCCCAGGGGTCGGGGAGACCCAGTACTTC.

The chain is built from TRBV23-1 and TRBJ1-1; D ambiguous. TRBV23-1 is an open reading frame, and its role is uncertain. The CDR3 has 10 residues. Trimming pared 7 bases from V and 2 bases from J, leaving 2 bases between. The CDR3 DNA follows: TGCGCCAGCACAAACACTGAAGCTTTCTTT. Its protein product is CASTNTEAFF.

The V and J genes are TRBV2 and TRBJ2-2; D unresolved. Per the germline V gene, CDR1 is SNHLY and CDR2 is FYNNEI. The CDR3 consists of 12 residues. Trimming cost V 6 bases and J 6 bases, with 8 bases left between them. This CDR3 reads CASSAEAGELFF. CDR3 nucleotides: TGTGCCAGCAGCGCCGAAGCCGGGGAGCTGTTTTTT.

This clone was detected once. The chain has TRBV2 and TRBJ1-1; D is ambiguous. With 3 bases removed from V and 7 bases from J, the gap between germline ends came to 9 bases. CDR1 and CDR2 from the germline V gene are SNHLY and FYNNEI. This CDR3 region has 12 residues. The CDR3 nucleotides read TGTGCCAGCAGTGACAGCAACCTTGAAGCTTTCTTT. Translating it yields CASSDSNLEAFF.

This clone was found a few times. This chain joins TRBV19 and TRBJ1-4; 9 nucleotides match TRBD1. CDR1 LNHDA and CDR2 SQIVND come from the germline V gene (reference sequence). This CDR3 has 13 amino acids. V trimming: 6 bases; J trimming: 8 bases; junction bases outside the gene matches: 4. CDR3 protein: CASSWTGVEKLFF. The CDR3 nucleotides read TGTGCCAGTAGCTGGACAGGGGTGGAAAAACTGTTTTTT.

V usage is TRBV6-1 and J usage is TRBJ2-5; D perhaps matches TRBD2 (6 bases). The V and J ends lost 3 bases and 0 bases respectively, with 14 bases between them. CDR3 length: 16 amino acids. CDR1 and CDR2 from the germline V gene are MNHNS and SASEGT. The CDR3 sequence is CASSDWSGRYQETQYF. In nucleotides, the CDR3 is TGTGCCAGCAGTGATTGGTCAGGGAGGTACCAAGAGACCCAGTACTTC.

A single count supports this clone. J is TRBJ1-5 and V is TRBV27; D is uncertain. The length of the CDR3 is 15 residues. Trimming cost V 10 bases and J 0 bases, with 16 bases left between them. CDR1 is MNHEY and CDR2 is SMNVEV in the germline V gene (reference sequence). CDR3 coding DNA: TGTGCCACCCGGGGTGGGCAGTTTAGCAATCAGCCCCAGCATTTT. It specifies CATRGGQFSNQPQHF.

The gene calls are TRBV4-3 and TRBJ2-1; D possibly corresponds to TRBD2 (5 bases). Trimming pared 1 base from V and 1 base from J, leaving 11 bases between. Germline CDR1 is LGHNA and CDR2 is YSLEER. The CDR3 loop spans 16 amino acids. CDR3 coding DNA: TGCGCCAGCAGCCAAGTAAAGGCGGGTTCCTACAATGAGCAGTTCTTC. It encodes CASSQVKAGSYNEQFF.